This TCR beta chain is from a study of blood T cell repertoires in COVID-19. Study context: Specimens from acute and convalescent COVID-19 originated in the United States, Italy and Spain. PBMCs, B-cell-depleted T cells, or T cells were the source of the cDNA or gDNA that made up the material.

Per the study methods: Amplification with reference gene primers provided the estimates of nucleated cell counts. TCRdb's copy holds only in-frame clones and misses some; the assay was immunoSEQ multiplex PCR. V and J calls and clone size follow that table, whereas D and trimming were derived from the DNA. The sample has about 300,000 clones; approximately 89% are singletons. The V end lost 5 bases, the J end lost 1 base, and 18 bases lay between the germline ends. The CDR3 has 16 amino acids. Germline CDR1 SGHRS, CDR2 YFSETQ. This clone has just one count. V is TRBV5-1 and J is TRBJ1-2, with D possibly matching TRBD1 (5 bases). This sequence was found in a woman in her 30s who had recovered from COVID-19. The specimen was peripheral blood. CDR3 DNA sequence: TGCGCCAGCAGAGGGGATCAGGACGGTCTTAACTATGGCTACACCTTC. The encoded protein is CASRGDQDGLNYGYTF. Together with reference TRBV5-1 and TRBJ1-2, the CDR3 gives the full variable domain: KAGVTQTPRYLIKTRGQQVTLSCSPISGHRSVSWYQQTPGQGLQFLFEYFSETQRNKGNFPGRFSGRQFSNSRSEMNVSTLELGDSALYLCASRGDQDGLNYGYTFGSGTRLTVV.